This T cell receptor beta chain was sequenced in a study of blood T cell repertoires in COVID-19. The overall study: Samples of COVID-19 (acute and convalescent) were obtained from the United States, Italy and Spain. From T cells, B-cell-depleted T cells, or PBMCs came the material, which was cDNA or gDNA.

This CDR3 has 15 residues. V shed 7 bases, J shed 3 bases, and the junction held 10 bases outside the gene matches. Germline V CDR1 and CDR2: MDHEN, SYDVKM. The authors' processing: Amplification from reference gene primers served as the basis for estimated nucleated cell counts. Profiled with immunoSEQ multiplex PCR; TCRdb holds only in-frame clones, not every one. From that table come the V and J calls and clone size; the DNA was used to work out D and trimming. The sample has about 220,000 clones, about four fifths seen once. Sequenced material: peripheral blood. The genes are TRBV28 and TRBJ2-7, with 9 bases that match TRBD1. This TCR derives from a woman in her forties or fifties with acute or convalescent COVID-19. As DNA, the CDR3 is TGTGCCAGCATTCTACAACAGGGGGCGCGCTACGAGCAGTACTTC. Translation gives CASILQQGARYEQYF.